A single sample is the source of the 13 T cell receptor beta chains below, sequenced in a study of blood T cells in healthy people across ages. Together with a sample-barcoded 5' primer, a J-beta primer mix was included in a second PCR lasting about 7 to 12 cycles. Each CDR3 protein is one row after TCRdb ran MiXCR on the 5' RACE reads. This table has 890,000 or so distinct CDR3 sequences, less than 80% appearing once. Source material: blood. All receptors derive from a man aged 25 to 40 in good health.

This chain joins TRBV29-1 and TRBJ1-5; perhaps TRBD1 as D (5 bases). Germline V gene sequence: CDR1 SQVTM, CDR2 ANQGSEA. V was clipped by 7 bases and J by 1 base, with 11 bases between them. The CDR3 has 13 amino acids. This chain's CDR3 is CSALQASNQPQHF. DNA for the CDR3: TGCAGCGCTTTACAGGCAAGCAATCAGCCCCAGCATTTT.

This clonotype occurred a few times. V usage is TRBV7-3 and J usage is TRBJ2-3; TRBD1 might be the D (5 bases). Per germline, CDR1 SGHTA and CDR2 FQGTGA. This CDR3 contains 15 residues. V dropped 5 bases and J dropped 4 bases, with 16 bases sitting between them. CDR3 coding DNA: TGTGCCAGCAGCGCCCCCCGGGCAGGGTCAGATACGCAGTATTTT. Protein product: CASSAPRAGSDTQYF.

The rearrangement uses TRBV12-3 or TRBV12-4 and TRBJ1-6; possibly TRBD1 for D (5 bases). The CDR3 covers 16 residues. Trimming left V 2 bases short and J 5 bases short, with 13 bases between. For the CDR3, the DNA is TGTGCCAGCAGTTTATATGGGACCCGGAATAATTCACCCCTCCACTTT. Translation: CASSLYGTRNNSPLHF.

The genes are TRBV6-5 and TRBJ2-1; D gene ambiguous. Germline CDR1 reads MNHEY; CDR2 reads SVGAGI. V gave up 11 bases and J gave up 4 bases, with 21 bases separating them. This CDR3 is built from 15 residues. Here the CDR3 reads CAGTSPGPNYNEQFF. CDR3 in DNA: TGTGCCGGCACCTCCCCCGGACCCAATTACAATGAGCAGTTCTTC.

This chain joins TRBV15 and TRBJ2-3; the D gene is possibly TRBD2 (6 bases). Between the trimmed V and J ends, which lost 6 bases and 0 bases, there was a span of 10 bases. This CDR3 is built from 14 residues. The V gene's germline CDR1 is LNHNV and CDR2 YYDKDF (reference sequence). The CDR3: CATSSGRSTDTQYF. The DNA for the CDR3 is TGTGCCACCAGTTCAGGGAGGAGCACAGATACGCAGTATTTT.

The chain links TRBV6-5 to TRBJ1-1; 7 positions match TRBD1. Germline-derived CDR1 and CDR2 are MNHEY and SVGAGI. This CDR3 has 14 residues. V shed 2 bases, J shed 11 bases, and the junction held 11 bases outside the gene matches. CDR3 protein: CASSYRDSPYGAFF. CDR3 sequence (DNA): TGTGCCAGCAGTTACAGGGACAGCCCTTACGGCGCTTTCTTT.

The chain links TRBV9 to TRBJ2-5; 8 bases fit TRBD1. The J call is in doubt because the DNA end fits TRBJ2-7 better. There are 15 residues in the CDR3. Germline V CDR1 and CDR2: SGDLS, YYNGEE. The DNA for the CDR3 is TGTGCCAGCAGCGTAGCAGGGGGCGAAAGTAACGAGCAGTACTTC. Translation: CASSVAGGESNEQYF.

The rearrangement uses TRBV7-2 and TRBJ2-5; TRBD2 agrees at 8 bases. The better agreement between TRBJ2-7 and the DNA end casts doubt on the J call. The CDR3 is 15 residues long. The V gene's germline CDR1 is SGHTA and CDR2 FQGNSA. For the CDR3, the DNA is TGTGCCAGCAGCTTAGGTGGGACTAGAAGGAGCGAGCAGTACTTC. It yields the protein CASSLGGTRRSEQYF.

The chain combines TRBV20-1 with TRBJ2-7; no reliable D call. Looked up from germline, CDR1 is DFQATT and CDR2 is SNEGSKA (reference sequence). This CDR3 region has 12 residues. V shed 4 bases and J shed 0 bases, with 7 bases lying between them. The CDR3 here is CSATDGSYEQYF. The CDR3 nucleotides are TGCAGTGCTACCGACGGCTCCTACGAGCAGTACTTC.

This chain connects TRBV7-9 to TRBJ2-3; 9 positions agree with TRBD2. V lost 3 bases to trimming and J lost 4 bases; unmatched junction nucleotides: 17. Germline V gene lookup returns CDR1 SEHNR and CDR2 FQNEAQ (reference sequence). The CDR3 is 19 residues long. CDR3 residues: CASSFPKSGGIRGADTQYF. The CDR3 DNA reads TGTGCCAGCAGCTTCCCCAAAAGCGGGGGGATTCGAGGAGCAGATACGCAGTATTTT. Drawing the rest from reference TRBV7-9 and TRBJ2-3, the complete variable domain is DTGVSQNPRHKITKRGQNVTFRCDPISEHNRLYWYRQTLGQGPEFLTYFQNEAQLEKSRLLSDRFSAERPKGSFSTLEIQRTEQGDSAMYLCASSFPKSGGIRGADTQYFGPGTRLTVL.

This clonotype was detected many times. The chain recombines TRBV3-1 with TRBJ2-3; D remains unclear. Germline V gene lookup returns CDR1 LGHDT and CDR2 YNNKEL (reference sequence). The CDR3 consists of 16 residues. The germline V and J ends were trimmed by 1 base and 6 bases, with 17 bases remaining between them. CDR3 protein: CASSQANEWVADTQYF. In DNA form, the CDR3 reads TGTGCCAGCAGCCAAGCCAACGAATGGGTGGCGGATACGCAGTATTTT.

This clonotype has at least ten counts. The CDR3 reads CASSLQGAVYPRETQYF. The CDR3 DNA sequence: TGTGCCAGCAGTCTACAGGGGGCAGTGTATCCACGGGAGACCCAGTACTTC. This chain connects TRBV6-5 to TRBJ2-5; 9 bases match TRBD1. The length of the CDR3 is 17 residues. V lost 5 bases to trimming and J lost 5 bases; unmatched junction nucleotides: 15. The germline V gene encodes CDR1 MNHEY and CDR2 SVGAGI.

The V and J genes are TRBV7-2 and TRBJ2-6, with D perhaps assigned TRBD1 or TRBD2 (6 bases each). The CDR3 contains 15 residues. Germline lookup yields CDR1 SGHTA and CDR2 FQGNSA. V was trimmed by 5 bases and J by 4 bases, leaving 12 bases between them. The CDR3 is CASSLPGAGANVLTF. The DNA of the CDR3 is TGTGCCAGCAGCCTCCCGGGGGCCGGGGCCAACGTCCTGACTTTC.